This T cell receptor beta chain is from a study of T cell changes during pregnancy in multiple sclerosis. Repertoires were generated with immunoSEQ multiplex PCR, while TCRdb's copy carries only in-frame clones and drops some. The sample lists about 80,000 clones; about 91% were seen once. The V gene lost 6 bases and the J gene lost 5 bases, with 11 bases spanning the gap. The CDR3 is 13 residues long. The germline CDR1 and CDR2 sequences are SGHTA and FQGNSA. The TCR was taken from a female donor with multiple sclerosis, enrolled in a pregnancy study. The material sequenced was peripheral blood, taken before pregnancy. This chain joins TRBV7-2 and TRBJ1-5; the D is unclear. The CDR3 spells CASSSFQDQPQHF. CDR3 in DNA: TGTGCCAGCAGTTCCTTCCAGGATCAGCCCCAGCATTTT. Full variable domain (remainder filled in from reference TRBV7-2 and TRBJ1-5): GAGVSQSPSNKVTEKGKDVELRCDPISGHTALYWYRQSLGQGLEFLIYFQGNSAPDKSGLPSDRFSAERTGGSVSTLTIQRTQQEDSAVYLCASSSFQDQPQHFGDGTRLSIL.